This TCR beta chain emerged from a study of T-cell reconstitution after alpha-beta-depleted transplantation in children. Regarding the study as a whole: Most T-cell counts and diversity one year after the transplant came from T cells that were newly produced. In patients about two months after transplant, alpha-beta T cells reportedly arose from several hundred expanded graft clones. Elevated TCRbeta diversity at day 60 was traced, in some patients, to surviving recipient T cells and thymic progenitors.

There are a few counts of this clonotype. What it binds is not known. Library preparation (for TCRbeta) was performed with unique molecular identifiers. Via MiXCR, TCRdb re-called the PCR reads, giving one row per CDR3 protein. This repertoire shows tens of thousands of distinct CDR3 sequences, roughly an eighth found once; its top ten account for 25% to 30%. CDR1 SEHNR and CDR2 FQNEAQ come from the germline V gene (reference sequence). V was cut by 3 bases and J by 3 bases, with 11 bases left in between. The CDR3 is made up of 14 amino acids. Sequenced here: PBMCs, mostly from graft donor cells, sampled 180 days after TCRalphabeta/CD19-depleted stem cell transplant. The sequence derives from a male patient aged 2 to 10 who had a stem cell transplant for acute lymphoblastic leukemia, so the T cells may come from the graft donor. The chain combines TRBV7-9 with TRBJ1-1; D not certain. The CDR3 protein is CASSFGRRDTEAFF. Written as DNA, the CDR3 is TGTGCCAGCAGCTTCGGGAGGCGGGACACTGAAGCTTTCTTT.